These T cell receptor beta chains were read from a single sample in a study of vaccination effects on CD4 cells after COVID-19. TCRdb's table, derived via immunoSEQ multiplex PCR, lists solely in-frame clones and lacks some. Seen here are 70,000 or so clones, 73% observed once, and the top ten hold 2% to 3%. Their antigens remain unidentified. The sample was CD4+ T cells from PBMCs cultured without peptide, taken after COVID-19 vaccination. Receptors originate from a human donor who received a COVID-19 vaccine. The CDR3 runs from the conserved cysteine through the conserved F or W.

v_gene	j_gene	CDR3aa
TRBV5-1	TRBJ2-3	CASSVDYRGQGSTDTQYF
TRBV27	TRBJ1-2	CASRQGYGYTF
TRBV25-1	TRBJ1-2	CASSWDSYGYTF
TRBV6-5	TRBJ1-3	CASSFLYSGNTIYF
TRBV29-1	TRBJ1-1	CSVLGVGTEAFF
TRBV6-6	TRBJ1-2	CASSYSGAGYGYTF
TRBV7-2	TRBJ1-6	CASLRNPYNSPLHF
TRBV6-5	TRBJ1-5	CASSTGGYHQPQHF
TRBV9	TRBJ1-2	CASSVTGQAYGYTF
TRBV4-3	TRBJ1-2	CASSQDPNSYRGYTF
TRBV7-6	TRBJ1-4	CASSSRAGATNEKLFF
TRBV6-6	TRBJ2-1	CASNRGQGGPEQFF
TRBV19	TRBJ1-1	CASTKGRGSTEAFF
TRBV30	TRBJ1-2	CAWRPPAPNYGYTF
TRBV6-5	TRBJ2-1	CASSTSGGSGNEQFF
TRBV3-1/TRBV3-2	TRBJ2-1	CASSHSGWGDEQFF
TRBV28	TRBJ2-3	CASSGLAKAQYF
TRBV9	TRBJ2-2	CASSVLGGDTGELFF